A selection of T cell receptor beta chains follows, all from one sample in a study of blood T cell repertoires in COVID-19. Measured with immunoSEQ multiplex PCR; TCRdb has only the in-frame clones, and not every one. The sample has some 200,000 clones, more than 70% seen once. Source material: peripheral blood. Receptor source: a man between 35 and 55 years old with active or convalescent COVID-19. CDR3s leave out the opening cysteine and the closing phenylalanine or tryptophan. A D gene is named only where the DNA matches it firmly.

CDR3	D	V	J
ASSVGTGGYGYT	TRBD1	TRBV27	TRBJ1-2
ASSYRGGGEKLF	TRBD1	TRBV6-5	TRBJ1-4
ASSRGQGSGYT	TRBD1	TRBV18	TRBJ1-2
ASSLEPYEAF	NA	TRBV5-4	TRBJ1-1
ASSPHRGADPWY	NA	TRBV28	TRBJ2-7
ASSKQGVGNEQF	TRBD1	TRBV9	TRBJ2-1
ASSLITLANTGELF	NA	TRBV7-9	TRBJ2-2
ASSLSWGGAYEQY	TRBD2	TRBV28	TRBJ2-7
ASSLAGGRDTQY	NA	TRBV5-1	TRBJ2-3
SASSLAGVDEQY	TRBD2	TRBV20-1	TRBJ2-7
ASSSGGGVSNQPQH	NA	TRBV7-2	TRBJ1-5
ASSHRLAGYSYNEQF	TRBD2	TRBV7-2	TRBJ2-1
ASSSRQGPSQPQH	TRBD1	TRBV7-8	TRBJ1-5
ASSLEGQGRNGYT	TRBD1	TRBV27	TRBJ1-2
ASSLYSQGTDTQY	NA	TRBV28	TRBJ2-3
ASSGGSGSSGELF	TRBD2	TRBV6-4	TRBJ2-2
AWSDSSGNTIY	NA	TRBV30	TRBJ1-3
ATSDGFYEQY	NA	TRBV24-1	TRBJ2-7
ASRSTGGEAF	TRBD1	TRBV19	TRBJ1-1
ATSGTGSGTDTQY	TRBD1	TRBV15	TRBJ2-3
ASSLYAGAGETQY	NA	TRBV3-1/TRBV3-2	TRBJ2-5
ASNPGQGAGETQY	TRBD1	TRBV19	TRBJ2-5
ASSLRATGSQETQY	TRBD1	TRBV5-6	TRBJ2-5
ASSPRDTHYSGDTGELF	NA	TRBV7-2	TRBJ2-2
ASSPGANNSPLH	NA	TRBV2	TRBJ1-6
ASSNSRDQGEKLF	NA	TRBV7-8	TRBJ1-4
ASSIQTGPYEQY	TRBD1	TRBV19	TRBJ2-7
ASSEGRQGSHGELF	NA	TRBV6-1	TRBJ2-2
ASSSRIRGLNEQF	NA	TRBV6-2/TRBV6-3	TRBJ2-1
ASSFWFGTGRTEAF	TRBD1	TRBV27	TRBJ1-1
ASSRGLAGFGSEAF	NA	TRBV7-9	TRBJ1-1
ASSQGNTGFIRRAF	NA	TRBV3-1/TRBV3-2	TRBJ1-1
ASSFVGGRVNEQF	TRBD2	TRBV5-1	TRBJ2-1
ASTDRTSPLH	NA	TRBV19	TRBJ1-6
ASSRWDRGFNEQY	TRBD1	TRBV28	TRBJ2-7
ASSLGTSGSTYTGELF	TRBD2	TRBV7-8	TRBJ2-2
ASSRKTDSYEQY	NA	TRBV7-2	TRBJ2-7
ASSKDRANGYT	TRBD1	TRBV19	TRBJ1-2
ASSLGLAGTYEQY	TRBD2	TRBV7-9	TRBJ2-7
ASSAGTGLEKLF	TRBD1	TRBV9	TRBJ1-4
ASREGTGVSYGYT	NA	TRBV12-2	TRBJ1-2
ASSGTSGRGAYEQY	TRBD2	TRBV28	TRBJ2-7
ASSPGTGVRSLSGANVLT	TRBD1	TRBV19	TRBJ2-6
ASRQGDTQY	NA	TRBV6-5	TRBJ2-3
ASTLAGGSDTQY	TRBD2	TRBV9	TRBJ2-3
ASSGGRSYEQY	TRBD2	TRBV6-5	TRBJ2-7
ASSTPGETYEQY	NA	TRBV6-5	TRBJ2-7
ASSKTSTPRVNEKLF	NA	TRBV21-1	TRBJ1-4
ASSLRRGNDNEQF	NA	TRBV11-2	TRBJ2-1
ASSVLAEQF	NA	TRBV12-3/TRBV12-4	TRBJ2-1
SVEWGGDTEAF	NA	TRBV29-1	TRBJ1-1
ASTGSHGDTQY	NA	TRBV19	TRBJ2-3
ASSLEVLRDSNGYT	TRBD1	TRBV11-2	TRBJ1-2
ASSVGRGNTEAF	NA	TRBV27	TRBJ1-1
ASSSGTDRGAF	TRBD1	TRBV9	TRBJ1-1